This T cell receptor beta chain comes out of a study of Graves' ophthalmopathy and Graves' hyperthyroidism. Transcripts of RNA were the source for amplifying TCR beta CDR3 regions. An initial RT-PCR round employing HTBI primers preceded a second-round multiplex PCR. TCRdb used MiXCR to reprocess the multiplex PCR reads, holding one entry per CDR3 protein. The sample has about 39,000 distinct CDR3 sequences, roughly 49% seen once. Trimming took 6 bases from V and 8 from J; bases not matched to a gene: 5. This CDR3 has 14 residues. Germline loops: CDR1 MNHNS, CDR2 SASEGT. Material: peripheral blood. The receptor was derived from an adult woman with stable Graves' hyperthyroidism. The V and J genes are TRBV6-1 and TRBJ1-4; 11 nucleotides agree with TRBD1. The CDR3 is CASRGTGGGEKLFF. CDR3 coding DNA: TGTGCCAGCAGGGGGACAGGGGGAGGGGAAAAACTGTTTTTT.